This T cell receptor beta chain came from a study of cytomegalovirus exposure and HLA in healthy donors. Overall study results and limits: Sequencing depth across donors, presence/absence analyses assumed, was roughly uniform.

Details on this clone: Its antigen remains unidentified.

Both 60 Vbeta primers and 13 Jbeta primers went into the PCR. Sequenced by immunoSEQ multiplex PCR; TCRdb stores in-frame clones only, minus some. Of about 94,000 clones listed, approximately 77% are singletons. This TCR came from a human donor in good health. The sample consisted of PBMCs.

The CDR3 nucleotides read TGTGCCAGCCACCGGGACAGGGCAAATTCCTACGAGCAGTACTTC. Residues: CASHRDRANSYEQYF. The chain joins TRBV2 to TRBJ2-7, with 9 bases that match TRBD1. V lost 8 bases and J lost 1; bases outside the gene matches: 9. This CDR3 has 15 amino acids. Looked up from germline, CDR1 is SNHLY and CDR2 is FYNNEI.